This TCR beta chain was captured by sequencing in a study of blood T cells in healthy people across ages. Study results and limitations: Naive T cell percentage strongly correlated with TCR beta diversity. Older age coincided with a roughly linear decline in TCR beta diversity per million T cells.

Using a J-beta primer mix together with a sample-barcoded 5' primer, a second PCR was run for about 7 to 12 cycles. A single record per CDR3 protein comes from TCRdb applying MiXCR to the 5' RACE reads. Of around 1,000,000 distinct CDR3 sequences in the sample, approximately 25% were seen once. This clonotype was picked up a small number of times. The antigen remains unidentified. Germline assignment: CDR1 MNHEY and CDR2 SMNVEV (reference sequence). Trimming stripped 10 bases from V and 1 base from J, with 10 bases between. The CDR3 runs to 12 residues. The sample was also reused in another study, on T cells of mothers and their children. That paper states: Every mother supplied over 9.5 million TCR beta CDR3 reads and every child approximately 2.8 million.

The genes are TRBV27 and TRBJ2-5; D is uncertain. The sequenced sample was blood. This receptor was obtained from a girl aged 2-10 years in good health. The DNA for the CDR3 is TGTGCCACCCGTGATGGCCAAGAGACCCAGTACTTC. This encodes CATRDGQETQYF.